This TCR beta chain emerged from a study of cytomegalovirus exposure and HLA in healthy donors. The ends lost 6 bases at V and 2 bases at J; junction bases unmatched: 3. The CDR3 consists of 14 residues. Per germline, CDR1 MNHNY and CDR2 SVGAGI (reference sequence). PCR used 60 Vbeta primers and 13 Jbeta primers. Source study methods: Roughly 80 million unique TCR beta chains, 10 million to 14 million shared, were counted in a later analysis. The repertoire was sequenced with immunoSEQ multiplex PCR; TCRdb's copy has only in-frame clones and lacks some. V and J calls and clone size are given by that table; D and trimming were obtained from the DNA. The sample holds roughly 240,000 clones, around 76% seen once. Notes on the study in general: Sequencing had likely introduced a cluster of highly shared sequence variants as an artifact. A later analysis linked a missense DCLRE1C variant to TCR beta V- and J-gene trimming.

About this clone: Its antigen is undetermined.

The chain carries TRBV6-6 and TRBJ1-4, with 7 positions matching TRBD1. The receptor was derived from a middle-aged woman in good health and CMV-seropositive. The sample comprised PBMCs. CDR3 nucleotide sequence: TGTGCCAGCAGCATACAGGGGACTAATGAAAAACTGTTTTTT. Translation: CASSIQGTNEKLFF.